This TCR beta chain was identified in a study of T cell responses to AZD1222 COVID-19 vaccine. Study-level results: Spike was spanned by vaccine-associated CD4 TCRs, with dominance at 160-218 and 743-854.

As to this clone: Its target is not known.

Germline loops: CDR1 MNHEY, CDR2 SVGAGI. The CDR3 consists of 14 residues. The ends lost 6 bases at V and 4 bases at J; junction bases unmatched: 4. The protocol was immunoSEQ multiplex PCR, while the TCRdb copy is restricted to in-frame clones and leaves out a portion. The sample holds under 150,000 clones; 90% are singletons and the top ten take approximately 1.8%. The rearrangement links TRBV6-5 to TRBJ1-3; 9 nucleotides line up with TRBD1. The specimen comprised peripheral blood, sampled 28 days after the second AZD1222 dose. The TCR was taken from an adult who received the AZD1222 COVID-19 vaccine. The CDR3 region is CASSTGQGGNTIYF. As DNA, the CDR3 is TGTGCCAGCAGCACAGGACAGGGGGGAAACACCATATATTTT.